Listed here are 12 T cell receptor beta chains from one sample, sequenced in a study of blood T cell repertoires in COVID-19. Repertoires were generated with immunoSEQ multiplex PCR, while TCRdb's copy carries only in-frame clones and drops some. The data hold over 200,000 clones, with over 75% observed a single time. Sequenced input: peripheral blood. The receptors come from a woman between 50 and 59 years old with acute or convalescent COVID-19.

This chain connects TRBV18 to TRBJ2-7; D remains unclear. The CDR3 consists of 14 residues. The germline gives CDR1 KGHSH, CDR2 LQKENI. V was cut by 0 bases and J by 5 bases, with 11 bases left in between. CDR3 region: CASSPPPEQNEQYF. CDR3 DNA sequence: TGTGCCAGCTCACCACCCCCGGAACAGAACGAGCAGTACTTC.

The chain recombines TRBV28 with TRBJ2-4; 7 bases are a match to TRBD2. V trimming: 0 bases; J trimming: 1 base; junction bases outside the gene matches: 3. The CDR3 totals 16 residues. The germline V gene encodes CDR1 MDHEN and CDR2 SYDVKM. The CDR3 DNA sequence: TGTGCCAGCAGTTTATGGGGGGGGTGGGCCAAAAACATTCAGTACTTC. Translation: CASSLWGGWAKNIQYF.

V and J are TRBV4-1 and TRBJ2-7; 8 bases match TRBD1. The germline gives CDR1 MGHRA, CDR2 YSYEKL. CDR3 size: 12 residues. Trimming removed 4 bases from V and 5 bases from J; junction bases left unmatched: 1. Written as DNA, the CDR3 is TGCGCCAGCAGCCCGACAGGGGACGAGCAGTACTTC. Its protein is CASSPTGDEQYF.

As concerns this clone: At one end, the junction sequence differs from germline, possibly due to a read error. This chain uses TRBV7-3 with TRBJ2-1; no firm D call. From germline, CDR1 is SGHTA and CDR2 FQGTGA. CDR3 size: 14 residues. The CDR3: CASSLRTVSEERFF. In DNA, the CDR3 is TGTGCCAGCAGCTTACGAACCGTTTCAGAAGAGCGGTTCTTC.

This sequence joins TRBV19 and TRBJ2-6; D is uncertain. This CDR3 comprises 16 residues. Germline CDR1 is LNHDA and CDR2 is SQIVND (reference sequence). The V and J ends lost 7 bases and 1 base respectively, with 14 bases between them. The CDR3 DNA follows: TGTGCCAGTATCCCGACAAGTCCGTCTGGGGCCAACGTCCTGACTTTC. Translation: CASIPTSPSGANVLTF.

The CDR3 here is CAILRDGEETQYF. CDR3 in DNA: TGTGCCATCCTCCGGGATGGTGAAGAGACCCAGTACTTC. V usage is TRBV10-3 and J usage is TRBJ2-5, with a weak D call TRBD2 (5 bases). Germline V gives CDR1 ENHRY, CDR2 SYGVKD. V lost 8 bases, J lost 3 bases, and 13 bases lay in between. The CDR3 runs 13 residues.

This clone appeared once. The J gene is TRBJ2-7, the V gene TRBV9; maybe TRBD2 (6 bases). The CDR3 covers 12 residues. The germline V gene has CDR1 SGDLS and CDR2 YYNGEE. The ends were cut back, 5 bases at V and 8 bases at J, with 14 bases in the middle. Written as DNA, the CDR3 is TGTGCCAGCAGTGGGGACTCTTTCAAGCAGTACTTC. Encoded protein: CASSGDSFKQYF.

The V call is TRBV6-5, the J call TRBJ2-1; D possibly corresponds to TRBD2 (5 bases). This CDR3 contains 15 residues. V was pared by 6 bases and J by 0 bases, with 12 bases between. The germline gives CDR1 MNHEY, CDR2 SVGAGI. For the CDR3, the DNA is TGTGCCAGCAGGGAGGCCTTTAGCTCCTACAATGAGCAGTTCTTC. Its protein is CASREAFSSYNEQFF.

V gene TRBV11-2 combines with J gene TRBJ1-1, with D perhaps TRBD1 (5 bases). V was trimmed by 1 base and J by 1 base, leaving 10 bases between them. The CDR3 loop spans 15 amino acids. Germline V CDR1 and CDR2: SGHAT, FQNNGV. The CDR3 reads CASSLAGQWNTEAFF. CDR3 DNA: TGTGCCAGCAGCTTAGCAGGGCAGTGGAACACTGAAGCTTTCTTT.

V and J are TRBV28 and TRBJ1-1; D is possibly TRBD1 (6 bases). The germline V gene has CDR1 MDHEN and CDR2 SYDVKM. The CDR3 totals 12 residues. The V end was cut by 6 bases, the J end by 8 bases, with 13 bases between. This chain's CDR3 is CASSYRVGEAFF. The DNA of the CDR3 is TGTGCCAGCAGCTACAGGGTTGGAGAAGCTTTCTTT.

This clone was seen a handful of times. The chain links TRBV4-1 to TRBJ2-1, with 7 nucleotides matching TRBD1. The V and J ends lost 3 bases and 4 bases, in that order; junction bases with no gene match: 9. The CDR3 loop spans 16 amino acids. Germline CDR1 MGHRA, CDR2 YSYEKL. The CDR3 DNA sequence: TGCGCCAGCAGCCATTACCTCGACAGGGATTACAATGAGCAGTTCTTC. Translated, it gives CASSHYLDRDYNEQFF.

The V gene is TRBV19, the J gene TRBJ2-1, with 9 positions matching TRBD2. Trimming at V came to 3 bases and at J to 12 bases, leaving 9 bases not matched to a gene. CDR1 and CDR2 (germline): LNHDA, SQIVND (reference sequence). The CDR3 loop spans 14 amino acids. The chain's CDR3 is CASSIYISGRVQFF. The CDR3 coding sequence is TGTGCCAGTAGTATCTATATTAGCGGGAGAGTGCAGTTCTTC.